What follows describes a single TCR beta chain. The data were produced by immunoSEQ multiplex PCR, yet TCRdb's version contains in-frame clones alone and is incomplete. The data contain 100,000 to 120,000 clones, about 63% of them singletons. The data originate from a study of shared clonotypes between healthy human individuals. CDR3 size: 15 residues. Germline loops: CDR1 LGHNA, CDR2 YNFKEQ. The V and J ends lost 5 bases and 7 bases, in that order; junction bases with no gene match: 11. This clonotype was sampled from a woman in her twenties or thirties in good health. The sample consisted of memory CD8+ T cells sorted from blood. This sample's subset: CD45RO+ cells pooled with CCR7-negative TemRA cells. The rearrangement links TRBV4-2 to TRBJ2-7, with TRBD1 identical over 10 bases. The DNA of the CDR3 is TGTGCCAGCAGCTCCACCGGGACAGGGGATAGGGAGCAGTACTTC. Its translation: CASSSTGTGDREQYF.